This entry describes one T cell receptor beta chain. Its antigen is still unknown. The sample originates from a study of T cell responses to AZD1222 COVID-19 vaccine. Study outcomes and limitations: Vaccine-related CD4 TCRs covered spike, predominating at 160-218 and 743-854. A reported finding is that nearly half of spike-specific TCRs target unmutated variant regions. Vaccination with two AZD1222 doses was followed by a rise in Spike-specific TCR breadth and depth.

Using immunoSEQ multiplex PCR, the repertoire was profiled, and TCRdb retains in-frame clones only, with some absent. The sample has around 100,000 clones; 80% to 90% are singletons. This specimen consisted of peripheral blood, obtained on day 0 of AZD1222 vaccination. This sequence originates from an adult in good health.

CDR3 sequence: CASSFGSVQETQYF. CDR3 coding DNA: TGCGCCAGCAGCTTCGGAAGTGTCCAAGAGACCCAGTACTTC. The V and J genes are TRBV5-1 and TRBJ2-5; D is ambiguous. Germline V gene data show CDR1 as SGHRS and CDR2 as YFSETQ. There are 14 residues in the CDR3. V lost 2 bases to trimming and J lost 1 base, with 9 bases between them.